This T cell receptor (beta chain) was observed in a study of blood T cells in healthy people across ages. Primed by a sample-barcoded 5' primer and a J-beta primer mix, a second PCR proceeded for roughly 6 to 12 cycles. CDR3-containing paired-end reads numbering at least 2.5 million came from each sample. TCRdb reprocessed the 5' RACE reads via MiXCR and lists one record per CDR3 protein. The sample yields 450,000 to 650,000 distinct CDR3 sequences, about 25% seen once. Caucasian individuals from Russia who were healthy and aged roughly 6 to 95 acted as donors. This CDR3 spans 16 amino acids. With V trimmed by 1 base and J by 5 bases, 7 bases remained unmatched. Germline CDR1 and CDR2: SGHTA and FQGNSA. The data were also submitted as part of a second study, on T cells of mothers and their children. That report notes: Sample barcodes plus 2-4 random nucleotides came from the M1S primer. Per child, around 2.9 million TCR beta CDR3 reads were obtained, against over 10 million per mother.

The source of this sequence is a boy aged 5-17 years in good health. The specimen sequenced was blood. The rearrangement joins TRBV7-2 to TRBJ2-3, with 9 bases fitting TRBD2. The CDR3 DNA follows: TGTGCCAGCAGCTTAGTTGGCGGGGGGGCTATAGATACGCAGTATTTT. It yields the protein CASSLVGGGAIDTQYF.